A single sample gave rise to the 16 T cell receptor beta chains below, sequenced in a study of molecular identifiers for immune sequencing clone quantification. TCRdb analysed the PCR reads with MiXCR anew, one entry per CDR3 protein. The sample has about half a million distinct CDR3 sequences, about a quarter seen once; the top ten hold around 0.78%. Material: naive CD8+ T cells from blood, with Jurkat cell RNA spiked in. Subset denoted: FACS-sorted CD8+CD4-CCR7+CD45RA+ naive T cells. The receptors shown here come from a human donor in good health. Some libraries in this study had Jurkat cell RNA spiked in.

The chain couples TRBV5-4 to TRBJ2-3; TRBD2 is a possible D gene (6 bases). Germline lookup yields CDR1 SGHNT and CDR2 YYREEE (reference sequence). The CDR3 contains 15 residues. Trimming stripped 0 bases from V and 2 bases from J, with 10 bases between. CDR3 coding DNA: TGTGCCAGCAGCTTGGTGGAGGGAAACACAGATACGCAGTATTTT. Protein product: CASSLVEGNTDTQYF.

V usage is TRBV6-2 or TRBV6-3 and J usage is TRBJ2-3; 13 bases are a match to TRBD2. V lost 6 bases and J lost 6; bases outside the gene matches: 12. CDR1 is MNHEY, CDR2 SVGEGT, per germline. This CDR3 contains 17 residues. CDR3 loop: CASSLTTLLAGGDTQYF. CDR3 sequence (DNA): TGTGCCAGCAGCCTCACGACTTTACTAGCGGGGGGGGATACGCAGTATTTT.

J is TRBJ2-7 and V is TRBV6-1, with no clear D. The CDR3 runs 18 residues. V lost 2 bases to trimming and J lost 4 bases, with 24 bases between them. Germline-derived CDR1 and CDR2 are MNHNS and SASEGT. CDR3 nucleotide sequence: TGTGCCAGCAGTGAATTAGCCCCATCAGGAGAACCAAAGTACGAGCAGTACTTC. Translating gives CASSELAPSGEPKYEQYF.

V is TRBV15 and J is TRBJ2-1, with a possible D match to TRBD2 (6 bases). Trimming pared 3 bases from V and 2 bases from J, leaving 20 bases between. The CDR3 is 18 residues long. Germline V gives CDR1 LNHNV, CDR2 YYDKDF (reference sequence). CDR3 bases: TGTGCCACCAGCAGGGGGTCAGGACTAAGCGGAGCCTACAATGAGCAGTTCTTC. Its protein is CATSRGSGLSGAYNEQFF.

A word on this clonotype: The germline gene is not matched at one end of the junction; a read error may be the cause. V and J are TRBV12-3 or TRBV12-4 and TRBJ2-5; TRBD1 agrees at 12 bases. This CDR3 has 16 amino acids. DNA for the CDR3: TGTACCAGCAGTTTAGCGATGGGACAGGGGGCCGAGACCCAGTACTTC. Encoded protein: CTSSLAMGQGAETQYF.

With respect to this clonotype: Given a much more abundant clone one base away, this may be a read error. The chain carries TRBV7-9 and TRBJ2-7; D remains unclear. Trimming shortened V by 8 bases and J by 6 bases, and 20 bases separated the two germline ends. Germline values: CDR1 SEHNR, CDR2 FQNEAQ (reference sequence). The CDR3 loop spans 14 amino acids. The CDR3 DNA reads TGTGCCAGCTGCCCGCCGACGCTAGTACCCGAGCAGTACTTC. Translated, it gives CASCPPTLVPEQYF.

V usage is TRBV4-1 and J usage is TRBJ2-1; 13 nucleotides match TRBD2. This CDR3 contains 18 residues. Germline lookup yields CDR1 MGHRA and CDR2 YSYEKL. V lost 2 bases and J lost 8; bases outside the gene matches: 12. The CDR3 region is CASSQHARLAGGPDEQFF. The CDR3 bases are TGCGCCAGCAGCCAACACGCCCGACTAGCGGGAGGCCCCGATGAGCAGTTCTTC.

Remarks on this clonotype: At one of its ends the junction is not consistent with the germline gene, which may arise from a read error. The V gene is TRBV30, the J gene TRBJ1-5; tentatively, D is TRBD1 (5 bases). The CDR3 runs 15 residues. The germline CDR1 and CDR2 sequences are GTSNPN and SVGIG (reference sequence). CDR3 protein: CAWSASGQGGQPHHF. In nucleotides, the CDR3 is TGTGCCTGGAGTGCCAGTGGGCAGGGAGGTCAGCCCCACCATTTT.

The chain is built from TRBV18 and TRBJ2-2, with D possibly matching TRBD1 (5 bases). Germline CDR1 KGHSH, CDR2 LQKENI. This CDR3 spans 17 amino acids. V was clipped by 3 bases and J by 5 bases, with 19 bases between them. The CDR3: CASSPKSPGHTTGELFF. CDR3 nucleotides: TGTGCCAGCTCACCCAAGAGCCCAGGACACACAACCGGGGAGCTGTTTTTT. Full variable domain (rest looked up from reference TRBV18 and TRBJ2-2): NAGVMQNPRHLVRRRGQEARLRCSPMKGHSHVYWYRQLPEEGLKFMVYLQKENIIDESGMPKERFSAEFPKEGPSILRIQQVVRGDSAAYFCASSPKSPGHTTGELFFGEGSRLTVL.

This clonotype appeared a single time. A much larger clone is a single base away; this may be a read error. The conserved phenylalanine or tryptophan is not found at the CDR3 terminus, so this likely reflects a read error. This chain connects TRBV7-8 to TRBJ2-7; TRBD1 agrees at 8 bases. The CDR3 extends over 16 amino acids. V trimming: 3 bases; J trimming: 4 bases; junction bases outside the gene matches: 11. Looked up from germline, CDR1 is SGHVS and CDR2 is FQNEAQ. For the CDR3, the DNA is TGTGCCAGCAGCTTTGGCGCCGGGACAGGCCGATACGAGCAGTACCTC. It specifies CASSFGAGTGRYEQYL.

Many counts were recorded for this clonotype. This chain uses TRBV7-9 with TRBJ2-7; D is ambiguous. Per the germline V gene, CDR1 is SEHNR and CDR2 is FQNEAQ (reference sequence). The CDR3 is 13 amino acids. V was shortened by 2 bases and J by 6 bases, with 11 bases between the two germline ends. The DNA of the CDR3 is TGTGCCAGCAGCTTACCCTCTACCTCCGAGCAGTACTTC. Its translation is CASSLPSTSEQYF.

Concerning this clonotype itself: A much larger clone is a single base away; this may be a read error. V is TRBV11-2 and J is TRBJ1-1, with a weak D call TRBD1 (5 bases). The CDR3 has 16 residues. From germline, CDR1 is SGHAT and CDR2 FQNNGV. V dropped 5 bases and J dropped 6 bases, with 22 bases sitting between them. CDR3 sequence: CASSPQSAGLGPEAFF. The CDR3 DNA follows: TGTGCCAGCAGCCCACAGAGTGCAGGGCTGGGCCCTGAAGCTTTCTTT.

Of note for this clonotype: Given a much more abundant clone one base away, this may be a read error. CDR3 bases: TGCAGCGTTGGGTCAGCCAACGCCGGGGAGCTGTTTTTT. This gives the protein CSVGSANAGELFF. The V and J genes are TRBV29-1 and TRBJ2-2; D gene uncertain. Germline-derived CDR1 and CDR2 are SQVTM and ANQGSEA. V lost 4 bases and J lost 6, with 12 bases in between. The CDR3 runs 13 residues.

This clonotype has more than one count but fewer than ten. This chain links TRBV7-8 with TRBJ2-7; 12 bases map to TRBD2. Germline-derived CDR1 and CDR2 are SGHVS and FQNEAQ. The CDR3 totals 24 residues. With V trimmed by 0 bases and J by 2 bases, 26 bases remained unmatched. The CDR3 DNA is TGTGCCAGCAGCTTAGCGGCGGGGGACAGCTCGACTAGCGGGAGACCTTTATACCCCTACGAGCAGTACTTC. This encodes CASSLAAGDSSTSGRPLYPYEQYF.

This clonotype has a handful of counts. V and J are TRBV27 and TRBJ1-2; 8 bases fit TRBD1. The CDR3 length is 15 residues. Germline V gene lookup returns CDR1 MNHEY and CDR2 SMNVEV (reference sequence). Germline trimming cut 4 bases from V and 2 bases from J; bases unmatched to any gene: 6. CDR3 nucleotides: TGTGCCAGCAGTTCCGGTTACAGGGGGAACTATGGCTACACCTTC. This encodes CASSSGYRGNYGYTF.

This clonotype was seen ten or more times. The V gene is TRBV6-1, the J gene TRBJ1-1; the D gene is possibly TRBD1 (5 bases). The germline V and J ends were trimmed by 3 bases and 4 bases, with 15 bases remaining between them. CDR1 and CDR2 from the germline V gene are MNHNS and SASEGT. This CDR3 region has 15 residues. The CDR3 region is CASSDIGAGVTEAFF. The CDR3 DNA is TGTGCCAGCAGTGATATAGGGGCTGGAGTCACTGAAGCTTTCTTT.